The TCR beta chain under discussion was sequenced for a study of metastatic and nonmetastatic thyroid tumors. The wider study: Across blood and tumor or nodule tissue, repertoires from malignant and benign thyroid patients were compared with one another.

This clone was counted a few times. Trimming stripped 0 bases from V and 7 bases from J, with 18 bases between. This CDR3 comprises 16 residues. Looked up from germline, CDR1 is MNHEY and CDR2 is SVGEGT. All patients reached thyroid surgery having received no treatment beforehand. Authors' processing steps: The authors used CDR3 differences across clinicopathological groups to build a distant-metastasis classifier for papillary thyroid cancer. With MiXCR, TCRdb reprocessed the PCR reads. The V and J calls reflect TCRdb's pipeline rather than the authors' work. The sample records about 90,000 clones, 8% to 9.5% being singletons.

The sequencing sample was made of blood. This receptor was identified in a female donor with papillary thyroid cancer or a benign thyroid nodule (not recorded which). Some clones in this sample may be carry-over from other donors' samples. The chain carries TRBV6-2 or TRBV6-3 and TRBJ1-1; D call uncertain. CDR3 sequence: CASSYSYPGVASEAFF. The CDR3 DNA sequence: TGTGCCAGCAGTTACTCTTACCCCGGGGTAGCTAGTGAAGCTTTCTTT.